The 2 T cell receptor beta chains reported below all come from one sample, sequenced in a study of T-cell memory formation after mild COVID-19. TCRdb ran MiXCR on the 5' RACE reads and lists one entry per CDR3 protein. The top ten hold 22% of the sample, which has 250,000 or so distinct CDR3 sequences, roughly 9.4% seen once. Sequencing used PBMCs or a T cell subset sorted from them (not recorded which). These TCRs come from a young man who had mild COVID-19 (a few samples of this study predate the infection). Cell type and time point are not known.

The chain employs TRBV4-1 and TRBJ2-3; a weak D match, TRBD2 (6 bases). Germline V gives CDR1 MGHRA, CDR2 YSYEKL. CDR3 length: 14 residues. V was shortened by 0 bases and J by 4 bases, with 8 bases between the two germline ends. Written as DNA, the CDR3 is TGCGCCAGCAGCCAAGATTCGGGAGCAGATACGCAGTATTTT. Translated, it gives CASSQDSGADTQYF.

This clonotype was observed a few times. The genes are TRBV20-1 and TRBJ1-5, with 7 bases matching TRBD1. Germline trimming cut 5 bases from V and 6 bases from J; bases unmatched to any gene: 13. The CDR3 is made up of 15 amino acids. The germline V gene encodes CDR1 DFQATT and CDR2 SNEGSKA (reference sequence). The CDR3 nucleotides are TGCAGTGCTCTTTCCGACAGGGTCGGGATTCAGCCCCAGCATTTT. This codes for CSALSDRVGIQPQHF.